Detailed here is one T cell receptor beta chain. As yet, its antigen is unknown. These data come from a study of graft-versus-host responses after intestinal transplantation. The repertoire was sequenced with immunoSEQ multiplex PCR; TCRdb's copy has only in-frame clones and lacks some. This sample has about 120,000 clones, with around 90% found just once. The CDR3 length is 15 residues. J was trimmed by 2 bases and V by 6 bases; bases with no gene match: 3. Germline values: CDR1 LNHDA, CDR2 SQIVND (reference sequence). The J gene is TRBJ2-6, the V gene TRBV19; 8 bases agree with TRBD1. Sample: unstimulated CD4+ T cells sorted from spleen or lymph node cells, taken before transplant. The TCR originated in a human donor who was the organ donor for an intestinal transplant. The CDR3 loop reads CASRVTGAGANVLTF. The CDR3 DNA is TGTGCCAGTAGAGTGACAGGGGCTGGGGCCAACGTCCTGACTTTC. The entire variable domain, with the rest obtained from reference TRBV19 and TRBJ2-6, is as follows: DGGITQSPKYLFRKEGQNVTLSCEQNLNHDAMYWYRQDPGQGLRLIYYSQIVNDFQKGDIAEGYSVSREKKESFPLTVTSAQKNPTAFYLCASRVTGAGANVLTFGAGSRLTVL.